The sequence of this T cell receptor beta chain was determined in a study of blood T cell repertoires in COVID-19. Study in general: Acute and convalescent COVID-19 samples came from the United States, Italy and Spain. From T cells, B-cell-depleted T cells, or PBMCs came the material, which was cDNA or gDNA.

Per germline, CDR1 KGHDR and CDR2 SFDVKD. This CDR3 contains 14 residues. After removal of 12 bases from V and 5 bases from J, the junction contained 14 bases not matched to a gene. In the source study's methods: Amplification with reference gene primers provided the estimates of nucleated cell counts. Clones were sequenced by immunoSEQ multiplex PCR, and TCRdb holds only the in-frame ones, with some missing. The V and J calls and clone size come from that table; D and trimming were worked out from the DNA. The data show roughly 280,000 clones, with more than 75% seen just once and about 8.6% held by the top ten.

The clonotype was recovered from a middle-aged man with active or convalescent COVID-19. The chain joins TRBV24-1 to TRBJ2-5; 7 bases are a match to TRBD1. Sequencing was done on a sample of peripheral blood. This CDR3 is CASSGGRGFETQYF. CDR3 DNA: TGTGCCTCCTCTGGGGGCAGGGGGTTTGAGACCCAGTACTTC.